This TCR beta chain emerged from a study of blood T cell repertoires in COVID-19 (dated by TCRdb to about 2020). A note on the overall study: Samples covering the acute and convalescent phases of COVID-19 were provided by collaborators in the United States, Italy and Spain. The prospective study material was composed of cDNA or gDNA derived from T cells, B-cell-depleted T cells, or PBMCs. Deeply sampled blood TCRbeta repertoires from subjects exposed to, actively infected with, or recovered from COVID-19 were included in the dataset. The repertoires were released in a freely available public database meant as a resource for research on the immune response to SARS-CoV-2. The samples were drawn from two sources: the first 160 participants of the ongoing ImmuneRACE study, and about 1,300 subjects contributed by 6 global collaborators. Sample metadata almost always included a de-identified subject ID, COVID-19 status, age in years and sex. Where HLA class I and class II types were available, the types were taken from metadata supplied by the sample provider, not from assay-based typing.

TCRbeta CDR3 regions were amplified from genomic DNA by means of the immunoSEQ Assay, a bias-controlled multiplex PCR. The study's own analysis went as follows. The number of nucleated cells in each sample was estimated by amplification of reference gene primers within the assay. To quantify the absolute abundance of each unique TCRbeta CDR3 rearrangement, sequence reads were collapsed and filtered. Productive Simpson clonality was computed per sample as the square root of Simpson's diversity index over productive rearrangements. Imported from immuneACCESS, the table was reduced by TCRdb to in-frame sequences with V and J called. These copies leave out some clones; in studies compared against another copy, an unresolved V gene accounts for under half, and the cause of the remainder is not known. V and J calls and clone size are given by that table; D and trimming were obtained from the DNA. This sample lists around 95,000 clones; over 75% were detected once. Together, the top ten hold 10% to 15% of the sample.

V and J are truncated by 10 bases and 0 bases respectively, leaving an intervening sequence of 18 bases. Reading from cysteine to phenylalanine, the CDR3 counts 15 amino acids. The retained sequence is limited to the CDR3, 45 bases, with the frame set at the first base. Via the germline V gene, CDR1 is MNHEY and CDR2 SVGAGI. Each collaborating institution followed its own protocols to collect whole blood in K2EDTA tubes. Collaborator samples were shipped for TCRbeta analysis as frozen whole blood, isolated PBMCs, or DNA extracted from either sample type. Study-wide findings and limitations: The amount of clinical and demographic metadata varied by source and participant and was provided uncurated.

To note about this clone: The clone's antigen remains unknown. Base qualities are not at hand, and no much larger clone is one base apart.

The sequence is built from TRBV6-5 and TRBJ1-2; the D gene cannot be resolved reliably. This TCR derives from a human donor in a cohort sampled during active COVID-19. Source material: peripheral blood. The CDR3 region: CATSQNKQANYGYTF. The sequence in DNA is TGTGCCACTAGCCAAAATAAGCAAGCTAACTATGGCTACACCTTC.